This T cell receptor beta chain appears in the sequencing data of a study of T cells of healthy individuals (dated by TCRdb to the late 2010s). A word on this clonotype: What antigen it recognizes has not been identified. Within one base of it there is no much larger clone, and no base qualities were kept.

Libraries were built with 5' RACE. Sequencing took place on an Illumina MiSeq. TCRdb handled the public reads itself, with Q25 trimming in fastp and clone calling in MiXCR, and kept productive beta chains. Under each unique CDR3 protein, matching rows form one entry showing the most common genes and DNA. The sample contains around 53,000 distinct CDR3 sequences, about 14% of them found a single time. Roughly 15% of the sample goes to the ten largest clones. V lost 0 bases and J lost 2 bases, and the count of bases not matched to a germline gene is 7. The CDR3 has 16 amino acids, counting the end cysteine and phenylalanine. Only the CDR3 DNA stays, 48 bases, in frame from base 1. CDR1 and CDR2, per the germline V gene (reference sequence), are SGHNT and YYREEE.

The source is a human donor in good health. The chain employs TRBV5-4 and TRBJ2-5; TRBD1 fits 7 bases in the junction. The base sequence is TGTGCCAGCAGCTTGGCGCGGCAGGGGGTTCAAGAGACCCAGTACTTC. Translated, this is CASSLARQGVQETQYF.